Shown below are 30 T cell receptor beta chains from a single sample sequenced in a study of cytomegalovirus exposure and HLA in healthy donors. The PCR was carried out with 60 Vbeta primers and 13 Jbeta primers. The repertoire was sequenced with immunoSEQ multiplex PCR; TCRdb's copy has only in-frame clones and lacks some. The sample yields about 82,000 clones, of which the top ten take up around 1.1%. The source material was PBMCs. These receptors were obtained from a woman aged 25 to 39 in good health and CMV-seronegative.

The chain links TRBV27 to TRBJ2-2; maybe TRBD1 (5 bases). CDR3 length: 12 amino acids. V was clipped by 8 bases and J by 4 bases, with 8 bases between them. Germline CDR1 reads MNHEY; CDR2 reads SMNVEV (reference sequence). The CDR3 reads CASWGLTGELFF. For the CDR3, the DNA is TGTGCCAGCTGGGGCCTCACCGGGGAGCTGTTTTTT.

The V and J genes are TRBV7-2 and TRBJ2-5, with 8 bases aligning to TRBD2. Per germline, CDR1 SGHTA and CDR2 FQGNSA. After removal of 1 base from V and 8 bases from J, the junction contained 15 bases not matched to a gene. The CDR3 has 17 residues. The CDR3: CASSLGGAGANLNTQYF. The DNA of the CDR3 is TGTGCCAGCAGCTTAGGTGGAGCGGGGGCCAACCTGAACACCCAGTACTTC. Combining the CDR3 with reference TRBV7-2 and TRBJ2-5 gives the whole variable domain GAGVSQSPSNKVTEKGKDVELRCDPISGHTALYWYRQSLGQGLEFLIYFQGNSAPDKSGLPSDRFSAERTGGSVSTLTIQRTQQEDSAVYLCASSLGGAGANLNTQYFGPGTRLLVL.

The chain has TRBV5-4 and TRBJ1-3, with D unresolved. The CDR3 contains 14 residues. Germline values: CDR1 SGHNT, CDR2 YYREEE (reference sequence). The V end lost 0 bases, the J end lost 3 bases, and 7 bases lay between the germline ends. CDR3: CASSLAGFGNTIYF. For the CDR3, the DNA is TGTGCCAGCAGCTTGGCAGGATTTGGAAACACCATATATTTT.

This chain links TRBV19 with TRBJ1-1; tentatively, D is TRBD1 (5 bases). The V gene's germline CDR1 is LNHDA and CDR2 SQIVND (reference sequence). V was trimmed by 5 bases and J by 4 bases, leaving 14 bases between them. This CDR3 is 14 amino acids long. The CDR3 DNA is TGTGCCAGTAGTTTCGGGGGGAAAAGCACTGAAGCTTTCTTT. This encodes CASSFGGKSTEAFF. Full variable domain (rest looked up from reference TRBV19 and TRBJ1-1): DGGITQSPKYLFRKEGQNVTLSCEQNLNHDAMYWYRQDPGQGLRLIYYSQIVNDFQKGDIAEGYSVSREKKESFPLTVTSAQKNPTAFYLCASSFGGKSTEAFFGQGTRLTVV.

The chain is built from TRBV5-1 and TRBJ2-5, with 8 bases matching TRBD2. The J call may be faulty, since TRBJ2-7 better matches the DNA end. Per the germline V gene, CDR1 is SGHRS and CDR2 is YFSETQ. This CDR3 region has 15 residues. In DNA form, the CDR3 reads TGCGCCAGCAGCCCCGGGACTAGGAGCTCCTACGAGCAGTACTTC. It encodes CASSPGTRSSYEQYF.

The chain joins TRBV13 to TRBJ2-1, with 8 bases lining up with TRBD2. Germline values: CDR1 PRHDT, CDR2 FYEKMQ (reference sequence). This CDR3 contains 15 residues. Germline trimming cut 5 bases from V and 3 bases from J; bases unmatched to any gene: 6. The CDR3 loop is CASSPPGTSYNEQFF. CDR3 nucleotides: TGTGCCAGCAGCCCCCCCGGGACTAGCTACAATGAGCAGTTCTTC.

The chain couples TRBV30 to TRBJ2-1, with 13 bases that match TRBD2. The CDR3 loop spans 15 amino acids. Unmatched junction bases numbered 5, after V lost 3 bases and J lost 6 bases. Germline loops: CDR1 GTSNPN, CDR2 SVGIG (reference sequence). CDR3 nucleotide sequence: TGTGCCTGGAGGGAGGGACTAGCGGGAATCAATGAGCAGTTCTTC. It translates to CAWREGLAGINEQFF.

The genes are TRBV2 and TRBJ2-7; 9 positions match TRBD2. The CDR3 consists of 16 residues. Per germline, CDR1 SNHLY and CDR2 FYNNEI. V shed 7 bases, J shed 4 bases, and the junction held 14 bases outside the gene matches. The CDR3 sequence: CASTSPEAGGLYEQYF. In DNA form, the CDR3 reads TGTGCCAGCACTTCCCCCGAGGCGGGAGGGCTGTACGAGCAGTACTTC. Filled out from reference TRBV2 and TRBJ2-7, the complete variable domain reads EPEVTQTPSHQVTQMGQEVILRCVPISNHLYFYWYRQILGQKVEFLVSFYNNEISEKSEIFDDQFSVERPDGSNFTLKIRSTKLEDSAMYFCASTSPEAGGLYEQYFGPGTRLTVT.

As for this clone: One end of the junction does not line up with germline, which may come from a read error. The chain employs TRBV2 and TRBJ1-1; D not certain. Germline values: CDR1 SNHLY, CDR2 FYNNEI. This CDR3 contains 14 residues. The CDR3 protein is CASSVRGSGTEDFF. The CDR3 coding sequence is TGTGCCAGCAGTGTTAGAGGGTCTGGCACTGAAGATTTCTTT.

The rearrangement uses TRBV27 and TRBJ2-7, with D possibly TRBD1 on 5 matching bases. CDR1 is MNHEY and CDR2 is SMNVEV in the germline V gene (reference sequence). This CDR3 is built from 15 residues. The V end was cut by 5 bases, the J end by 4 bases, with 18 bases between. As DNA, the CDR3 is TGTGCCAGCAGTCCCCTCGGCAGGGTCGGGTACGAGCAGTACTTC. Residues: CASSPLGRVGYEQYF.

The rearrangement links TRBV2 to TRBJ1-5; 8 bases match TRBD1. Germline loops: CDR1 SNHLY, CDR2 FYNNEI. With 5 bases clipped from V and 6 bases from J, the junction kept 9 bases outside the gene matches. The CDR3 runs to 15 residues. The CDR3 sequence is CASSPQGAVSQPQHF. The CDR3 DNA is TGTGCCAGCAGTCCCCAGGGGGCGGTTTCTCAGCCCCAGCATTTT.

CDR3 sequence: CASSRQGSNQPQHF. CDR3 coding DNA: TGTGCCAGCAGTCGACAGGGGAGCAATCAGCCCCAGCATTTT. J is TRBJ1-5 and V is TRBV6-5; 8 nucleotides align to TRBD1. The V segment lost 5 bases and the J segment 1 base; nucleotides outside the gene matches: 1. The CDR3 is made up of 14 amino acids. The germline V gene encodes CDR1 MNHEY and CDR2 SVGAGI.

The rearrangement uses TRBV19 and TRBJ1-5; 11 bases line up with TRBD1. V lost 6 bases, J lost 4 bases, and 8 bases stayed unmatched. Per the germline V gene, CDR1 is LNHDA and CDR2 is SQIVND (reference sequence). The CDR3 covers 16 residues. CDR3 coding DNA: TGTGCCAGTAGCCTTGGGGACAGGGGGTGGAATCAGCCCCAGCATTTT. This codes for CASSLGDRGWNQPQHF.

The rearrangement joins TRBV19 to TRBJ2-7; TRBD2 is a possible D gene (5 bases). The CDR3 consists of 13 residues. V lost 4 bases, J lost 7 bases, and 14 bases lay in between. Germline lookup yields CDR1 LNHDA and CDR2 SQIVND (reference sequence). CDR3 region: CASSTGLVGEQYF. CDR3 bases: TGTGCCAGTAGTACTGGACTCGTTGGTGAGCAGTACTTC.

The chain carries TRBV7-9 and TRBJ1-6; D unclear. The CDR3 consists of 14 residues. Germline-derived CDR1 and CDR2 are SEHNR and FQNEAQ (reference sequence). Trimming took 4 bases from V and 10 from J, leaving 14 bases between them. The CDR3 sequence: CASSWATEESPLHF. In DNA form, the CDR3 reads TGTGCCAGCAGCTGGGCGACGGAGGAATCACCCCTCCACTTT. Filled out from reference TRBV7-9 and TRBJ1-6, the complete variable domain reads DTGVSQNPRHKITKRGQNVTFRCDPISEHNRLYWYRQTLGQGPEFLTYFQNEAQLEKSRLLSDRFSAERPKGSFSTLEIQRTEQGDSAMYLCASSWATEESPLHFGNGTRLTVT.

The CDR3 DNA is TGCGCCAGCAGCTTGGGCACACAGGCAACTAATGAAAAACTGTTTTTT. This translates into CASSLGTQATNEKLFF. The chain couples TRBV5-1 to TRBJ1-4; D is possibly TRBD1 (5 bases). This CDR3 region has 16 residues. Per the germline V gene, CDR1 is SGHRS and CDR2 is YFSETQ. V shed 0 bases and J shed 0 bases, with 9 bases lying between them. The variable domain in full, completed from reference TRBV5-1 and TRBJ1-4, reads KAGVTQTPRYLIKTRGQQVTLSCSPISGHRSVSWYQQTPGQGLQFLFEYFSETQRNKGNFPGRFSGRQFSNSRSEMNVSTLELGDSALYLCASSLGTQATNEKLFFGSGTQLSVL.

CDR3 nucleotides: TGCAGCGTTCGGGACAGCGGCTCCTACAATGAGCAGTTCTTC. It translates to CSVRDSGSYNEQFF. This chain joins TRBV29-1 and TRBJ2-1; 7 bases agree with TRBD1. V was clipped by 5 bases and J by 0 bases; unmatched bases: 4. Germline loops: CDR1 SQVTM, CDR2 ANQGSEA. The CDR3 spans 14 residues.

The chain links TRBV15 to TRBJ2-1, with D uncertain. The length of the CDR3 is 12 residues. Trimming left V 3 bases short and J 6 bases short, with 6 bases between. Germline V gene data show CDR1 as LNHNV and CDR2 as YYDKDF (reference sequence). The CDR3 here is CATSSRPNEQFF. The CDR3, as DNA: TGTGCCACCAGCAGTCGTCCCAATGAGCAGTTCTTC.

The chain joins TRBV5-6 to TRBJ2-7, with 9 bases identical to TRBD1. Germline-derived CDR1 and CDR2 are SGHDT and YYEEEE. The trim removed 2 bases at V and 2 bases at J, leaving 5 bases unmatched. CDR3 length equals 15 residues. CDR3 nucleotides: TGTGCCAGCAGCTTTAGGGGGACAGGGACCTACGAGCAGTACTTC. Translated, it gives CASSFRGTGTYEQYF.

The chain employs TRBV30 and TRBJ2-5; 10 bases map to TRBD2. The J call may not be correct, given that the DNA end is closer to TRBJ2-7. Germline lookup yields CDR1 GTSNPN and CDR2 SVGIG (reference sequence). CDR3 size: 14 residues. The CDR3 protein is CAWSGTSGYYEQYF. For the CDR3, the DNA is TGTGCCTGGAGTGGGACTAGCGGATACTACGAGCAGTACTTC.

The chain couples TRBV6-5 to TRBJ2-1, with TRBD2 matching over 9 bases. Germline V CDR1 and CDR2: MNHEY, SVGAGI. The J segment lost 5 bases and the V segment lost 2 bases, leaving 4 bases of the junction unmatched. CDR3 size: 15 residues. CDR3 protein: CASSYGRGGHNEQFF. The CDR3 DNA sequence: TGTGCCAGCAGTTACGGGCGGGGGGGCCACAATGAGCAGTTCTTC.

The genes are TRBV19 and TRBJ1-1; D remains unclear. Trimming removed 7 bases from V and 1 base from J, with 10 bases in between. Germline V lookup: CDR1 LNHDA, CDR2 SQIVND (reference sequence). The CDR3 extends over 13 amino acids. DNA of the CDR3: TGTGCCAGTACCATCGGGAGGAACACTGAAGCTTTCTTT. Translated, it gives CASTIGRNTEAFF.

The genes are TRBV6-1 and TRBJ1-3; the match to TRBD1 covers 7 bases. Looked up from germline, CDR1 is MNHNS and CDR2 is SASEGT. The CDR3 is 15 residues long. V trimming: 7 bases; J trimming: 0 bases; junction bases outside the gene matches: 6. The CDR3 nucleotides read TGTGCCAGCAAATCGGACAGGAGCTCTGGAAACACCATATATTTT. This encodes CASKSDRSSGNTIYF.

V and J are TRBV5-1 and TRBJ2-7; possible D gene TRBD1, 6 bases. The CDR3 runs to 14 residues. Per germline, CDR1 SGHRS and CDR2 YFSETQ. Trimming left V 1 base short and J 4 bases short, with 12 bases between. The CDR3 loop reads CASSLRGRGYEQYF. Here the CDR3 DNA reads TGCGCCAGCAGCTTGCGCGGCAGGGGTTACGAGCAGTACTTC.

The CDR3 DNA is TGCAGCGTTGGCGGCGCGCATCCGTCGACAGACTCCAAATATTCCTACGAGCAGTACTTC. The encoded protein is CSVGGAHPSTDSKYSYEQYF. V usage is TRBV29-1 and J usage is TRBJ2-7, with D maybe TRBD1 (5 bases). This CDR3 comprises 20 residues. V was trimmed by 4 bases and J by 1 base, leaving 32 bases between them. CDR1 and CDR2 from the germline V gene are SQVTM and ANQGSEA.

The chain joins TRBV5-1 to TRBJ2-1; possibly TRBD2 for D (5 bases). V lost 0 bases and J lost 0, with 7 bases in between. Germline V gene sequence: CDR1 SGHRS, CDR2 YFSETQ. The CDR3 is 15 residues long. In nucleotides, the CDR3 is TGCGCCAGCAGCTTGGGGACTCTCTCCTACAATGAGCAGTTCTTC. This encodes CASSLGTLSYNEQFF.

The CDR3 here is CASSRGGWNTEAFF. CDR3 sequence (DNA): TGTGCCAGCAGCCGGGGTGGGTGGAACACTGAAGCTTTCTTT. The rearrangement links TRBV5-4 to TRBJ1-1; D remains unclear. The CDR3 extends over 14 amino acids. CDR1 and CDR2 from the germline V gene are SGHNT and YYREEE (reference sequence). The ends were cut back, 4 bases at V and 1 base at J, with 11 bases in the middle.

The V and J genes are TRBV30 and TRBJ1-5; 12 nucleotides agree with TRBD1. In germline, CDR1 is GTSNPN, CDR2 SVGIG (reference sequence). The CDR3 is 16 residues long. The ends lost 3 bases at V and 6 bases at J; junction bases unmatched: 9. This CDR3 reads CAWSLRGTGGVQPQHF. The CDR3 bases are TGTGCCTGGAGCCTAAGGGGGACAGGGGGCGTTCAGCCCCAGCATTTT.

The rearrangement links TRBV30 to TRBJ1-6; 9 bases agree with TRBD1. With 5 bases clipped from V and 7 bases from J, the junction kept 9 bases outside the gene matches. The CDR3 runs to 15 residues. The germline gives CDR1 GTSNPN, CDR2 SVGIG (reference sequence). The chain's CDR3 is CAWSARTGVNSPLHF. DNA of the CDR3: TGTGCCTGGTCGGCTCGGACAGGGGTGAATTCACCCCTCCACTTT.

This chain links TRBV7-2 with TRBJ2-1; 13 bases are a match to TRBD2. The J segment lost 9 bases and the V segment lost 6 bases, leaving 8 bases of the junction unmatched. The CDR3 is 15 amino acids. Germline CDR1 is SGHTA and CDR2 is FQGNSA. The CDR3 DNA reads as TGTGCCAGCAGAAAGGGGACTAGCGGGGCTGGTGAGCAGTTCTTC. Translated, it gives CASRKGTSGAGEQFF.